This T cell receptor beta chain was sequenced in a study of blood T cell repertoires in COVID-19. Each recovered donor of Cohort 3 presented with two negative PCRs, clearance, or symptom resolution. The CDR3 sequence is 21 residues long. Measured with immunoSEQ multiplex PCR; TCRdb has only the in-frame clones, and not every one. The table shows approximately 250,000 clones, with roughly 89% occurring only once. Sequencing was done on a sample of PBMCs or T cells enriched from blood (not recorded which). This receptor was taken from a woman aged 30 to 39 who had recovered from COVID-19. This chain links TRBV21-1 with TRBJ2-3; TRBD2, the table's D call, was not compared with the DNA. TRBV21-1 is noted as a pseudogene. CDR3 sequence (DNA): TGTGCCAGCAGCAAAGTGTCGCTGGCGGGAGGGCCCTCACGTCTCACAGATACGCAGTATTTT. Protein product: CASSKVSLAGGPSRLTDTQYF.